Included here is one TCR beta chain sequence, with context. Sequencing was performed with immunoSEQ multiplex PCR; in TCRdb, only in-frame clones are kept and a portion is missing. Of roughly 25,000 clones listed, roughly 66% are singletons. This specimen comes from a study of blood T cell repertoires in COVID-19. Study overall: PBMCs, B-cell-depleted T cells, or T cells provided the cDNA or gDNA that made up the material.

From germline, CDR1 is SGHRS and CDR2 YFSETQ. CDR3 size: 15 residues. The V and J ends lost 0 bases and 6 bases, in that order; junction bases with no gene match: 6. The receptor was derived from a man in his 60s with active or convalescent COVID-19. The material sequenced was peripheral blood. The chain joins TRBV5-1 to TRBJ1-2, with 9 bases matching TRBD1. CDR3 DNA sequence: TGCGCCAGCAGCTTGGGGGACAGGGAGATTGATGGCTACACCTTC. Translating it yields CASSLGDREIDGYTF.